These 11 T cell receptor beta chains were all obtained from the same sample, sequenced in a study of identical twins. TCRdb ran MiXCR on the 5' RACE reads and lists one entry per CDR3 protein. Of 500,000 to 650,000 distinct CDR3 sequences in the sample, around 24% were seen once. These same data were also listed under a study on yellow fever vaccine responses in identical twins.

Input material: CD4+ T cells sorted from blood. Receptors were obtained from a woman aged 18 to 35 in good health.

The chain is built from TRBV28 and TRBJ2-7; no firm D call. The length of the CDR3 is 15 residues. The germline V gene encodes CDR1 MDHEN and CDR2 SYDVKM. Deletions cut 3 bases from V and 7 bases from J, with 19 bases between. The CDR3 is CASSLARQASWEQYV. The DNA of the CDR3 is TGTGCCAGCAGTTTGGCACGGCAAGCGTCTTGGGAGCAGTACGTC.

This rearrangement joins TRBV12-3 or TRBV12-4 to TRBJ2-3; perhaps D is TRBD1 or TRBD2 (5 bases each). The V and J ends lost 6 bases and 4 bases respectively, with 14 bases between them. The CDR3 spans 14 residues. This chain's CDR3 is CASRTGTPADTQYF. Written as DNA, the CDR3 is TGTGCCAGCAGAACCGGGACCCCCGCAGATACGCAGTATTTT.

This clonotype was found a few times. The chain's CDR3 is CASSGGIWSTEAFF. The CDR3 region has the DNA TGTGCCAGCTCAGGTGGGATTTGGAGCACTGAAGCTTTCTTT. This chain connects TRBV18 to TRBJ1-1, with D unclear. Deletions cut 5 bases from V and 4 bases from J, with 14 bases between. This CDR3 has 14 residues. Germline CDR1 reads KGHSH; CDR2 reads LQKENI.

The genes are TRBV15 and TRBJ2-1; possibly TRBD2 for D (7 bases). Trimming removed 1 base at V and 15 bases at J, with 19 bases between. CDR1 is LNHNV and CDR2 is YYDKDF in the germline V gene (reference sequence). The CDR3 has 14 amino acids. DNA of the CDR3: TGTGCCACCAGCAGAGTATTGGAGGGGGGGTTATGGTTCTTC. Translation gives CATSRVLEGGLWFF.

The CDR3 sequence is CASSEVRPSGADTQYF. The CDR3 region has the DNA TGTGCCAGCAGTGAAGTCCGTCCTAGCGGGGCCGATACGCAGTATTTT. The rearrangement joins TRBV2 to TRBJ2-3, with 9 bases lining up with TRBD2. V was clipped by 1 base and J by 6 bases; unmatched bases: 8. The CDR3 consists of 16 residues. CDR1 and CDR2 from the germline V gene are SNHLY and FYNNEI.

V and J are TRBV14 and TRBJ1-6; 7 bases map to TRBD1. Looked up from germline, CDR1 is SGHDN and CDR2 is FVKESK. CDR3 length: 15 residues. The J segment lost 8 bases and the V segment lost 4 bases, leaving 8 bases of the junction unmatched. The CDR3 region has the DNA TGTGCCAGCAGCCCGCGGAGACAGGGTGATTCACCCCTCCACTTT. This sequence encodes CASSPRRQGDSPLHF.

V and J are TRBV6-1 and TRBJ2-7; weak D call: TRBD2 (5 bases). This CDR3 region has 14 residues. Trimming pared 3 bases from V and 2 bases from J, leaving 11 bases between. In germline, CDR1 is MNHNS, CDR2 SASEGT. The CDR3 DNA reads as TGTGCCAGCAGTGACGCTTTACTAGCCTACGAGCAGTACGTC. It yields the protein CASSDALLAYEQYV.

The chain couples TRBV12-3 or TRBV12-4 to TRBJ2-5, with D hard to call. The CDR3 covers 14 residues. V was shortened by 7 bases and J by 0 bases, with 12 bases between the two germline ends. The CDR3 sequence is CASTQADYQETQYF. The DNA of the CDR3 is TGTGCCAGCACCCAGGCAGATTACCAAGAGACCCAGTACTTC.

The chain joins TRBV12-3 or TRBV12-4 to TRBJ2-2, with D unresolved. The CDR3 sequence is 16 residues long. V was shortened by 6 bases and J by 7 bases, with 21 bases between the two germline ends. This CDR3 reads CASSPYAGGVVGELFF. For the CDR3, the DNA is TGTGCCAGCAGCCCATACGCCGGTGGGGTGGTCGGGGAGCTGTTTTTT.

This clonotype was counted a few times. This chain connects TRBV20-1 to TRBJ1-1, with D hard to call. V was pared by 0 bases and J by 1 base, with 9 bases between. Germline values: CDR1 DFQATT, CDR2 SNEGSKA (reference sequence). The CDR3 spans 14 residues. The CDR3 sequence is CSARDPKGNTEAFF. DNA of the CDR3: TGCAGTGCTAGAGACCCCAAGGGGAACACTGAAGCTTTCTTT.

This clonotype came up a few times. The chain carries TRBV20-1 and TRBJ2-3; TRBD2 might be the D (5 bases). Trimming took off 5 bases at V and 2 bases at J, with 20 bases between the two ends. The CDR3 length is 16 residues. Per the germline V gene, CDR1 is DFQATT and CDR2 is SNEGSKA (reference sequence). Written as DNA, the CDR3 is TGCAGTGCTCCAATCCCACCCTCCGGGATCACAGATACGCAGTATTTT. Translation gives CSAPIPPSGITDTQYF.